The sequence of this T cell receptor (beta chain) was determined in a study of cytomegalovirus exposure and HLA in healthy donors. Primers included in the PCR were 60 Vbeta and 13 Jbeta primers. TCRdb's copy holds only in-frame clones and misses some; the assay was immunoSEQ multiplex PCR. The data hold 150,000 or so clones, with less than 90% observed a single time. V lost 3 bases, J lost 3 bases, and 7 bases lay in between. CDR1 is SGHDT, CDR2 YYEEEE, per germline. The CDR3 spans 12 residues. The rearrangement uses TRBV5-6 and TRBJ2-7; TRBD1 might be the D (5 bases). The sample consisted of PBMCs. The receptor's source is a man younger than 35 in good health and CMV-seronegative. CDR3 sequence (DNA): TGTGCCAGCAGCTCAGGACACTACGAGCAGTACTTC. It yields the protein CASSSGHYEQYF.